The 4 T cell receptor beta chains given below trace back to one sample, sequenced in a study of T-cell memory formation after mild COVID-19. TCRdb used MiXCR to reprocess the 5' RACE reads, holding one entry per CDR3 protein. The sample has about 190,000 distinct CDR3 sequences, 15% to 20% seen once. Sequenced input: PBMCs or a T cell subset sorted from them (not recorded which). The receptors stem from an adult woman who had mild COVID-19 (a few samples of this study predate the infection). Cell type and time point are not known.

Concerning this clonotype itself: Relative to the germline gene, one junction end is altered; a read error may explain this. This chain uses TRBV12-3 or TRBV12-4 with TRBJ2-7; 9 positions agree with TRBD2. This CDR3 contains 15 residues. The CDR3 loop reads CASSSAGGTLYEQSF. CDR3 coding DNA: TGTGCCAGCAGTTCAGCGGGGGGAACCCTATACGAGCAGTCCTTC.

A few counts support this clonotype. CDR3 residues: CSVEAPGLINTGTQYF. The CDR3 nucleotides read TGCAGCGTTGAAGCCCCGGGACTCATCAACACCGGTACGCAGTATTTT. J is TRBJ2-3 and V is TRBV29-1; weak D call: TRBD2 (6 bases). There are 16 residues in the CDR3. The V and J ends lost 1 base and 8 bases respectively, with 22 bases between them. The germline V gene encodes CDR1 SQVTM and CDR2 ANQGSEA.

The chain combines TRBV24-1 with TRBJ2-2, with 8 bases aligning to TRBD1. Germline lookup yields CDR1 KGHDR and CDR2 SFDVKD. V gave up 4 bases and J gave up 1 base; unmatched junction bases: 7. The CDR3 has 17 amino acids. CDR3 nucleotide sequence: TGTGCCACCAGTGACCCTGCCGGACAGGGGAACACCGGGGAGCTGTTTTTT. Translation: CATSDPAGQGNTGELFF.

The sample holds a few counts of this clonotype. The rearrangement joins TRBV7-3 to TRBJ1-1; 11 positions agree with TRBD1. The CDR3 consists of 19 residues. From germline, CDR1 is SGHTA and CDR2 FQGTGA. With V trimmed by 1 base and J by 2 bases, 12 bases remained unmatched. CDR3 in DNA: TGTGCCAGCAGCTTAAAGGCCTACGGGACAGGGGGGATAAACACTGAAGCTTTCTTT. Its translation is CASSLKAYGTGGINTEAFF. Full variable domain (missing parts from reference TRBV7-3 and TRBJ1-1): GAGVSQTPSNKVTEKGKYVELRCDPISGHTALYWYRQSLGQGPEFLIYFQGTGAADDSGLPNDRFFAVRPEGSVSTLKIQRTERGDSAVYLCASSLKAYGTGGINTEAFFGQGTRLTVV.